A selection of T cell receptor beta chains follows, all from one sample in a study of T cell responses to AZD1222 COVID-19 vaccine. Method: immunoSEQ multiplex PCR; TCRdb's copy keeps in-frame clones and lacks some. The sample lists around 110,000 clones; 80% to 85% were seen once. The material was peripheral blood, obtained on day 0 of AZD1222 vaccination. These receptors all come from an adult in good health. CDR3s include the opening cysteine and the closing phenylalanine or tryptophan.

J: TRBJ1-3
V: TRBV18
CDR3: CASSPRRQGASGNTIYF

J: TRBJ2-3
V: TRBV6-1
CDR3: CASSYQRDTQYF

J: TRBJ2-3
V: TRBV4-1
CDR3: CASSQEGIAGSTDTQYF

J: TRBJ2-5
V: TRBV28
CDR3: CASSVTARYQETQYF

J: TRBJ2-7
V: TRBV27
CDR3: CASSLRTGSYEQYF

J: TRBJ1-2
V: TRBV25-1
CDR3: CASSDTGDAGYTF

J: TRBJ2-7
V: TRBV6-5
CDR3: CASSHSQGGSYEQYF

J: TRBJ2-2
V: TRBV9
CDR3: CASSAGGAPNTGELFF

J: TRBJ1-6
V: TRBV6-4
CDR3: CASQQRTGGNSPLHF

J: TRBJ2-5
V: TRBV28
CDR3: CASSSLRGQEETQYF

J: TRBJ1-5
V: TRBV4-2
CDR3: CASSQDSIQPQHF

J: TRBJ1-2
V: TRBV18
CDR3: CASSPIGGQPAAYGYTF

J: TRBJ1-6
V: TRBV18
CDR3: CASSPRVQTNSPLHF

J: TRBJ2-2
V: TRBV18
CDR3: CASPKGSISNTGELFF

J: TRBJ1-2
V: TRBV7-2
CDR3: CASSLRQAHLYGYTF

J: TRBJ2-1
V: TRBV24-1
CDR3: CATSSRAGSYNEQFF

J: TRBJ1-1
V: TRBV6-5
CDR3: CASSFSGDAFF

J: TRBJ1-1
V: TRBV15
CDR3: CATSAGVDTEAFF

J: TRBJ1-2
V: TRBV28
CDR3: CASSSPPGANYGYTF

J: TRBJ2-7
V: TRBV30
CDR3: CAWSRSYEQYF

J: TRBJ1-1
V: TRBV27
CDR3: CASSLPWSEAFF

J: TRBJ2-1
V: TRBV5-6
CDR3: CASSSRRQGGEQFF

J: TRBJ2-1
V: TRBV11-1
CDR3: CASSIERRDNEQFF

J: TRBJ2-1
V: TRBV5-8
CDR3: CASSSQGRFNEQFF

J: TRBJ2-5
V: TRBV5-1
CDR3: CASSLVGNQETQYF

J: TRBJ1-1
V: TRBV7-2
CDR3: CASSLAWGRLGFF